This T cell receptor (beta chain) was captured by sequencing in a study of T cell changes during pregnancy in multiple sclerosis. Here immunoSEQ multiplex PCR was the method, and the copy in TCRdb shows in-frame clones only, minus some. This sample has 55,000 to 75,000 clones, with under 95% found just once. V was trimmed by 4 bases and J by 1 base, leaving 13 bases between them. This CDR3 has 16 amino acids. Germline lookup yields CDR1 LNHNV and CDR2 YYDKDF (reference sequence). This material consisted of peripheral blood, taken in the third trimester of pregnancy. The chain employs TRBV15 and TRBJ1-4, with D possibly TRBD1 on 6 matching bases. This clonotype was obtained from a female donor in good health, enrolled as a control in a pregnancy study. This CDR3 reads CATSTVRGLTNEKLFF. CDR3 nucleotide sequence: TGTGCCACCAGCACCGTCAGGGGCCTAACTAATGAAAAACTGTTTTTT.